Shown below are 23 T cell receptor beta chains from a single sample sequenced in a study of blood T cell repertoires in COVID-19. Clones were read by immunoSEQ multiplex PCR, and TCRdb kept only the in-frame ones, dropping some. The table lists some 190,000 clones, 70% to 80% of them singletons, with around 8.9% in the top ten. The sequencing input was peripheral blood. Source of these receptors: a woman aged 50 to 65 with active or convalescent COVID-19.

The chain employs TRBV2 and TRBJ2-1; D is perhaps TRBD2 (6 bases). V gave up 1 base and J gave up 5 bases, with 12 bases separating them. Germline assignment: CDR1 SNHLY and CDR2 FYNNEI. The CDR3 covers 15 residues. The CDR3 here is CASSEVLAAHNEQFF. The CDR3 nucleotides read TGTGCCAGCAGTGAAGTTTTAGCGGCCCACAATGAGCAGTTCTTC.

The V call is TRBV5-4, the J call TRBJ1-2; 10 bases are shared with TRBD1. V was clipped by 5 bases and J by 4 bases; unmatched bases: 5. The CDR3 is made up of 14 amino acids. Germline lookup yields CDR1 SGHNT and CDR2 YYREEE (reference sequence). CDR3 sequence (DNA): TGTGCCAGCAGTTCTGACAGGGGGCCCTATGGCTACACCTTC. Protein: CASSSDRGPYGYTF.

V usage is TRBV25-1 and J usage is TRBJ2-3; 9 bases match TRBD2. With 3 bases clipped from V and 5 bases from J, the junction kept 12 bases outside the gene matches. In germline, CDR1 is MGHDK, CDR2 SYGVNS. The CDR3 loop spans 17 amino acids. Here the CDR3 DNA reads TGTGCCAGCAGTGAGTTAGGTAGCGGGAGTGCGGGAGATACGCAGTATTTT. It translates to CASSELGSGSAGDTQYF.

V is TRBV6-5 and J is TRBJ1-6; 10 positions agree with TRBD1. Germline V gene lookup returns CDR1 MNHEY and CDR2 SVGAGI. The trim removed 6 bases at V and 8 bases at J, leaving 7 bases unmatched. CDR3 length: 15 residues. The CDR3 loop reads CASSPGTGADSPLHF. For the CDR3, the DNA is TGTGCCAGCAGCCCAGGGACAGGGGCGGATTCACCCCTCCACTTT.

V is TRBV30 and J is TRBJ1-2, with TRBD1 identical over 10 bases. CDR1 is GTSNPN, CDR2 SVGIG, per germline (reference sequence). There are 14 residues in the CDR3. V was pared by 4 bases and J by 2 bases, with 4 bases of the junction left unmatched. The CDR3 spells CAWIRQGANYGYTF. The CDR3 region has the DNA TGTGCCTGGATCCGACAGGGGGCGAACTATGGCTACACCTTC.

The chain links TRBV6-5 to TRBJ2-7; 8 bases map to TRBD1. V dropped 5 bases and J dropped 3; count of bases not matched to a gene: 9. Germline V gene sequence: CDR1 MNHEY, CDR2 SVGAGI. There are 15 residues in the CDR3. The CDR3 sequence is CASSTDRQGRYEQYF. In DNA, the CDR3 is TGTGCCAGCAGTACAGACCGACAGGGGCGCTACGAGCAGTACTTC.

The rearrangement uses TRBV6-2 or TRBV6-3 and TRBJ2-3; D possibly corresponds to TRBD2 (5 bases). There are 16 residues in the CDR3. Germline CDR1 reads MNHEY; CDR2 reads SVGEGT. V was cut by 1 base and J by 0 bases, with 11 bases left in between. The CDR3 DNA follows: TGTGCCAGCAGTTACTATTCGAGGGCTAGCACAGATACGCAGTATTTT. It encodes CASSYYSRASTDTQYF.

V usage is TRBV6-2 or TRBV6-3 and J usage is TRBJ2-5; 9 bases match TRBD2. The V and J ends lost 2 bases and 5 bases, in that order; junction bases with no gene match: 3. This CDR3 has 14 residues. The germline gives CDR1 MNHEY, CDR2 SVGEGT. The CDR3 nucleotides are TGTGCCAGCAGTTACGGGCTAGCGGGGGAGACCCAGTACTTC. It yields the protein CASSYGLAGETQYF.

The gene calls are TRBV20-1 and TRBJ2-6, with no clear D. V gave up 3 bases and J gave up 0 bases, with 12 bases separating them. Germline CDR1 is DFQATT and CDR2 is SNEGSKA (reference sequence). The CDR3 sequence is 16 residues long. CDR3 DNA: TGCAGTGCTAGTGTGGCGGCTATCTCTGGGGCCAACGTCCTGACTTTC. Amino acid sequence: CSASVAAISGANVLTF.

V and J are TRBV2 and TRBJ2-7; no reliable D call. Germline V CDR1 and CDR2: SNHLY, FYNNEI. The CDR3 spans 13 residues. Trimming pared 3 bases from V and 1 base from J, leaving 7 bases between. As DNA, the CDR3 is TGTGCCAGCAGTGATTCGGGTTCCTACGAGCAGTACTTC. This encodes CASSDSGSYEQYF. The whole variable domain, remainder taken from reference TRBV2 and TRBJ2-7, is EPEVTQTPSHQVTQMGQEVILRCVPISNHLYFYWYRQILGQKVEFLVSFYNNEISEKSEIFDDQFSVERPDGSNFTLKIRSTKLEDSAMYFCASSDSGSYEQYFGPGTRLTVT.

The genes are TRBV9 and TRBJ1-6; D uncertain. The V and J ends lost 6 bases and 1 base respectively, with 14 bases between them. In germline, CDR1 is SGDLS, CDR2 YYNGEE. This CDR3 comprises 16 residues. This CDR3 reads CASTSGEVSYNSPLHF. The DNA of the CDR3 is TGTGCCAGCACCTCCGGTGAGGTTTCCTATAATTCACCCCTCCACTTT. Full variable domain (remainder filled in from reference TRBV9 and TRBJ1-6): DSGVTQTPKHLITATGQRVTLRCSPRSGDLSVYWYQQSLDQGLQFLIQYYNGEERAKGNILERFSAQQFPDLHSELNLSSLELGDSALYFCASTSGEVSYNSPLHFGNGTRLTVT.

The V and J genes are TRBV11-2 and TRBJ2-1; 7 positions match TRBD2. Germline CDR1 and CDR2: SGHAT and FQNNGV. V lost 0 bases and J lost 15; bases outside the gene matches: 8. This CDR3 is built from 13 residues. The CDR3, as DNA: TGTGCCAGCAGCTTAGACCTTAGCGGGCGGGGGTTCTTC. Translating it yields CASSLDLSGRGFF.

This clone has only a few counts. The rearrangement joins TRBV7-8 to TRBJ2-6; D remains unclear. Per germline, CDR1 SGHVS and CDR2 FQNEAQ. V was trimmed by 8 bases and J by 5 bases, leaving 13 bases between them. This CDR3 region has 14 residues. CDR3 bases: TGTGCCAGCCGCCCAGGTTGGCGGGCCAACGTCCTGACTTTC. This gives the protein CASRPGWRANVLTF.

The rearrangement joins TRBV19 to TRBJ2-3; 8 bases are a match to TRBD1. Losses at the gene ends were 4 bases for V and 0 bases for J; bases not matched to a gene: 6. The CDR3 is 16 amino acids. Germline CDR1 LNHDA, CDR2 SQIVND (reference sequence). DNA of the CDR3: TGTGCCAGTAGTACCCGCTGGACAGGGAGCACAGATACGCAGTATTTT. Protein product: CASSTRWTGSTDTQYF.

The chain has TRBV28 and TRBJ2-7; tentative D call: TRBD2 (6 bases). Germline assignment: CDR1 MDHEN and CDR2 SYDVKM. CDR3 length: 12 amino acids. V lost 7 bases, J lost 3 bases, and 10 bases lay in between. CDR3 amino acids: CASTGGFYEQYF. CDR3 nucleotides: TGTGCCAGCACCGGGGGATTCTACGAGCAGTACTTC.

This CDR3 reads CSVVGVEAFF. Here the CDR3 DNA reads TGCAGCGTTGTCGGGGTTGAAGCTTTCTTT. The chain uses TRBV29-1 and TRBJ1-1; no reliable D call. V lost 4 bases to trimming and J lost 7 bases, with 7 bases between them. The CDR3 length is 10 residues. Germline values: CDR1 SQVTM, CDR2 ANQGSEA.

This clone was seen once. In DNA form, the CDR3 reads TGCAGCGTTGAAGATGGAAGGGGAAGCAATCAGCCCCAGCATTTT. Amino acids: CSVEDGRGSNQPQHF. V and J are TRBV29-1 and TRBJ1-5, with a possible D match to TRBD1 (5 bases). V lost 0 bases to trimming and J lost 1 base, with 10 bases between them. The CDR3 is 15 amino acids. Germline CDR1 SQVTM, CDR2 ANQGSEA.

CDR3 protein: CAWSSGQSSLFF. DNA of the CDR3: TGTGCCTGGAGTTCGGGACAGAGCTCCCTGTTTTTT. The chain joins TRBV30 to TRBJ1-4, with TRBD1 matching over 7 bases. There are 12 residues in the CDR3. Germline loops: CDR1 GTSNPN, CDR2 SVGIG (reference sequence). Germline trimming cut 2 bases from V and 14 bases from J; bases unmatched to any gene: 8.

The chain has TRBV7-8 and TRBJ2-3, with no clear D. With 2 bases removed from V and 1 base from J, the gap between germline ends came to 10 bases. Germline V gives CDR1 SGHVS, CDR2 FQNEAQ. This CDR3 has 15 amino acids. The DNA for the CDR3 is TGTGCCAGCAGCTTACGAGTGTTGGGCACAGATACGCAGTATTTT. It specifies CASSLRVLGTDTQYF. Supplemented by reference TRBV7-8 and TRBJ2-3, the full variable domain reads GAGVSQSPRYKVAKRGQDVALRCDPISGHVSLFWYQQALGQGPEFLTYFQNEAQLDKSGLPSDRFFAERPEGSVSTLKIQRTQQEDSAVYLCASSLRVLGTDTQYFGPGTRLTVL.

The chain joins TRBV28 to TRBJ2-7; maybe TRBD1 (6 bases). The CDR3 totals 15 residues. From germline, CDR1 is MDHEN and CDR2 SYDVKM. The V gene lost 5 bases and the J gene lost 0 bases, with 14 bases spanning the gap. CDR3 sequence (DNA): TGTGCCAGCAGTCCTGACAGGATGAGCTCCTACGAGCAGTACTTC. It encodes CASSPDRMSSYEQYF. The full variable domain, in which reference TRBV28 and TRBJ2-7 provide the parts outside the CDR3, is DVKVTQSSRYLVKRTGEKVFLECVQDMDHENMFWYRQDPGLGLRLIYFSYDVKMKEKGDIPEGYSVSREKKERFSLILESASTNQTSMYLCASSPDRMSSYEQYFGPGTRLTVT.

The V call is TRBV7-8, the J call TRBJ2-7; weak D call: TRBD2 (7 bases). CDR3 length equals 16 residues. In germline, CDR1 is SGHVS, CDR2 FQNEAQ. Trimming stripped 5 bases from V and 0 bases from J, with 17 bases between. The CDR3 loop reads CASSPPGGRTSYEQYF. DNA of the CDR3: TGTGCCAGCAGCCCGCCGGGGGGCAGGACCTCCTACGAGCAGTACTTC.

The CDR3: CAWANPRRNTEAFF. CDR3 coding DNA: TGTGCCTGGGCTAACCCCCGAAGGAACACTGAAGCTTTCTTT. The V and J genes are TRBV30 and TRBJ1-1; D is ambiguous. The CDR3 sequence is 14 residues long. Between the trimmed V and J ends, which lost 5 bases and 1 base, there was a span of 14 bases. Per the germline V gene, CDR1 is GTSNPN and CDR2 is SVGIG (reference sequence).

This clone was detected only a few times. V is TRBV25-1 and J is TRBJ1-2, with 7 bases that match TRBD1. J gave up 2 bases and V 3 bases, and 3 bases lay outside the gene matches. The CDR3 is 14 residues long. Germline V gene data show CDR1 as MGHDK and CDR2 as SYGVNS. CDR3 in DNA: TGTGCCAGCAGTGATCACAGGGGAAACTATGGCTACACCTTC. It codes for CASSDHRGNYGYTF.